Given below is one T cell receptor (beta chain) in context. This entry is derived from a study of T-cell reconstitution after alpha-beta-depleted transplantation in children. Trimming cost V 4 bases and J 11 bases, with 17 bases left between them. The CDR3 length is 13 residues. A library of TCRbeta sequences, prepared with unique molecular identifiers, was generated. Each CDR3 protein gets one entry after TCRdb re-called the PCR reads with MiXCR. The sample yields about 400,000 distinct CDR3 sequences, around 21% seen once. The chain has TRBV12-3 or TRBV12-4 and TRBJ1-1; D not resolved. The clonotype originates from a human donor who donated a stem cell graft to a child with acute myeloid leukemia. Here the sequenced sample was PBMCs from the stem cell graft donor, taken from the stem cell graft. The CDR3 DNA sequence: TGTGCCAGCAGTTATCGAAGGCTGGGTAACGCTTTCTTT. Translating gives CASSYRRLGNAFF.